This T cell receptor (beta chain) was documented in a study of blood T cell repertoires in COVID-19. Background on the study: The United States, Italy and Spain provided the acute and convalescent COVID-19 samples.

With V trimmed by 4 bases and J by 0 bases, 8 bases remained unmatched. This CDR3 region has 16 residues. Germline lookup yields CDR1 SGHRS and CDR2 YFSETQ. Seattle cases were enrolled at active infection and followed longitudinally. Original analysis: It was from reference gene primer amplification that nucleated cell counts were estimated. The method was immunoSEQ multiplex PCR; TCRdb's version includes in-frame clones alone and lacks a portion of them. The V and J calls and clone size are taken from that table; D and trimming were inferred from the DNA. The data show 200,000 to 250,000 clones, 82% seen once.

This TCR was sampled from an elderly woman with COVID-19, enrolled during active disease. Input material: peripheral blood. J is TRBJ1-1 and V is TRBV5-1; TRBD1 aligns across 8 bases. CDR3 in DNA: TGCGCCAGCAGCGCCTCAGGGGGCGTAATGAACACTGAAGCTTTCTTT. As protein: CASSASGGVMNTEAFF.